This T cell receptor (beta chain) was found in a study of blood T cell repertoires in COVID-19. As for the study in general: Sites across the United States, Italy and Spain contributed samples from acute and convalescent COVID-19.

Germline CDR1 SGHTA, CDR2 FQGNSA. The CDR3 is made up of 14 amino acids. V lost 2 bases and J lost 6, with 11 bases in between. Clones were read by immunoSEQ multiplex PCR, and TCRdb kept only the in-frame ones, dropping some. The sample includes about 150,000 clones, around nine tenths of them seen just once. The clonotype comes from a man over 45 who had recovered from COVID-19. Sequences were obtained from peripheral blood. The V and J genes are TRBV7-2 and TRBJ1-5, with TRBD1 as a possible D gene (5 bases). This chain's CDR3 is CASSLLGGSQPQHF. In nucleotides, the CDR3 is TGTGCCAGCAGCTTACTGGGGGGGAGTCAGCCCCAGCATTTT.